This TCR beta chain was found in a study of technical replicates of blood from a handful of donors. Germline CDR1 reads SGDLS; CDR2 reads YYNGEE. Trimming pared 0 bases from V and 5 bases from J, leaving 7 bases between. This CDR3 region has 13 residues. Assay used: immunoSEQ multiplex PCR; TCRdb lists only in-frame clones, some missing. The sample consists of 100,000 or so clones, 96% of them appearing once. The receptor was isolated from a human donor in good health. The sample taken for sequencing was T cells isolated from PBMCs. This chain uses TRBV9 with TRBJ2-3; D call uncertain. The CDR3: CASSVGALDTQYF. The DNA for the CDR3 is TGTGCCAGCAGCGTAGGGGCTTTAGATACGCAGTATTTT.